This T cell receptor beta chain was found in a study of blood T cells in healthy people across ages. Caucasian, healthy and from Russia, the donors were aged between 6 and 90. Isolated per sample were at least 7 million PBMCs. Primers used in a second PCR of about 7 to 12 cycles were a sample-barcoded 5' primer and a J-beta primer mix. TCRdb re-derived calls from the 5' RACE reads in MiXCR, one entry per CDR3 protein. The data contain about 640,000 distinct CDR3 sequences, under 30% of them seen just once; the ten biggest clones take up more than 15%. Trimming left V 6 bases short and J 6 bases short, with 22 bases between. The germline V gene encodes CDR1 LNHNV and CDR2 YYDKDF (reference sequence). The CDR3 covers 16 residues. This clonotype was seen repeatedly, ten times or more.

The chain couples TRBV15 to TRBJ2-3; possibly TRBD1 or TRBD2 for D (6 bases each). The source material was blood. The receptor comes from a woman aged 80 or over in good health. The CDR3 loop reads CATSVGGGRLVDTQYF. The CDR3 coding sequence is TGTGCCACCAGTGTTGGTGGGGGGCGGCTGGTCGATACGCAGTATTTT.